This T cell receptor (beta chain) was captured in a study of long-term antiretroviral therapy in people with HIV. CDR1 is SGHTA, CDR2 FQGNSA, per germline. Germline trimming cut 5 bases from V and 4 bases from J; bases unmatched to any gene: 4. This CDR3 comprises 13 residues. Survey level was the resolution at which the v3.0 immunoSEQ assay ran. Clones were sequenced by immunoSEQ multiplex PCR, and TCRdb holds only the in-frame ones, with some missing. Of 40,000 to 45,000 clones in the sample, about 95% were seen once. With regard to this clone: Its antigen is not identified.

Study-level points and caveats: The clones with expansion before ART were dominant in the repertoire at all time points.

The sequence was collected from a woman aged 45-65 years with HIV. The chain recombines TRBV7-2 with TRBJ1-1; TRBD1 matches at 7 bases. The material was unsorted PBMCs, obtained 3.7 years after starting antiretroviral therapy. The CDR3 bases are TGTGCCAGCAGCGAAAGACAGGGCACTGAAGCTTTCTTT. Its translation: CASSERQGTEAFF.